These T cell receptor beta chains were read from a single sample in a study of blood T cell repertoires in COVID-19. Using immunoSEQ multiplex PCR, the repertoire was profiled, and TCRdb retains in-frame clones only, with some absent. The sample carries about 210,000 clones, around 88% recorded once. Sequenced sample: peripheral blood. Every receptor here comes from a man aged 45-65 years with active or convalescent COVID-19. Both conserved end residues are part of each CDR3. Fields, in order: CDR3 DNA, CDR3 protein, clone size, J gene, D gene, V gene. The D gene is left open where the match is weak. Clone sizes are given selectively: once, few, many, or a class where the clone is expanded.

DNA: TGTGCCTGGAGTCCCTGGACAGGGGCGTCCTACGAGCAGTACTTC; CDR3: CAWSPWTGASYEQYF; size: .; J: TRBJ2-7; D: TRBD1; V: TRBV30
DNA: TGCGCCAGCAGCTTGCGGTGGGGAGGAGACTCCTACGAGCAGTACTTC; CDR3: CASSLRWGGDSYEQYF; size: .; J: TRBJ2-7; D: .; V: TRBV5-1
DNA: TGTGCTAGCAGCTTAAGTCAGAACCTTAATGAAAAACTGTTTTTT; CDR3: CASSLSQNLNEKLFF; size: .; J: TRBJ1-4; D: .; V: TRBV7-7
DNA: TGCGCCAGCAGCTTAGGAGATTATAGCAATCAGCCCCAGCATTTT; CDR3: CASSLGDYSNQPQHF; size: .; J: TRBJ1-5; D: .; V: TRBV5-1
DNA: TGTGCCAGCAGTTTACCGAGACAGGGGACCGAGCAGTACTTC; CDR3: CASSLPRQGTEQYF; size: .; J: TRBJ2-7; D: TRBD1; V: TRBV6-5
DNA: TGTGCCAGCAGTTCAGGGGGCTCTGGCTACACCTTC; CDR3: CASSSGGSGYTF; size: once; J: TRBJ1-2; D: TRBD1; V: TRBV6-5
DNA: TGTGCCAGCAGCGTAGGCGACAGCAATGAAAAACTGTTTTTT; CDR3: CASSVGDSNEKLFF; size: .; J: TRBJ1-4; D: .; V: TRBV9
DNA: TGTGCCAGCAGCAAGCGAGGGGGCGTCAATCAGCCCCAGCATTTT; CDR3: CASSKRGGVNQPQHF; size: once; J: TRBJ1-5; D: .; V: TRBV21-1
DNA: TGCGCCAGCAGCTTGCCAGCGAATGAGCAGTTCTTC; CDR3: CASSLPANEQFF; size: .; J: TRBJ2-1; D: .; V: TRBV5-1
DNA: TGTGCCTGGAGCGCGACAGACGATAATCAGCCCCAGCATTTT; CDR3: CAWSATDDNQPQHF; size: .; J: TRBJ1-5; D: .; V: TRBV30